A selection of T cell receptor beta chains follows, all from one sample in a study of blood T cell repertoires in COVID-19. This table comes from immunoSEQ multiplex PCR, and its TCRdb copy is limited to in-frame clones, with some not included. The table includes 130,000 or so clones, around 88% detected once. The sequencing sample was made of peripheral blood. These receptors were collected from a middle-aged man with active or convalescent COVID-19. Each CDR3 is given without its conserved first and last residue.

ASSIGTSGRPGTGELF,TRBV19
ATVVGGAEPQH,TRBV28
ASSYPAGGIYEQY,TRBV6-2/TRBV6-3
ASSDTPAGETQY,TRBV2
ASSYSREIYTEAF,TRBV6-5
ASSSPTRGLNNEQF,TRBV5-6
ASSRGSNQETQY,TRBV19
ASKFGRNTEAF,TRBV2
ASSLDGTGSSPLH,TRBV5-5
ASSLVEGGPSTDTQY,TRBV28
ASGLGQGADKNEKLF,TRBV12-5
ASSIPGQGGRNQPQH,TRBV19
ASSLRLASSTDTQY,TRBV5-5
ASSPRYSTGNTEAF,TRBV5-1
ASSLDVGQRETQY,TRBV5-1
ASSANRGGYQETQY,TRBV27